Shown below are 2 T cell receptor beta chains from a single sample sequenced in a study of shared T cell receptors in the human thymus (dated by TCRdb to the early 2020s). Libraries were prepared through the immunoSEQ multiplex PCR assay. The table was pulled from immuneACCESS by TCRdb, which kept in-frame rearrangements only. Such tables lose some clones; where checked, under half of the loss comes from unresolved V genes, and the rest has no known cause. This sample lists roughly 68,000 clones; roughly 96% were detected once. Around 0.035% of the sample is taken by the ten largest. The sequencing input was thymocytes. The source is a human donor.

In its sample, this clone was seen a few times. This sequence joins TRBV11-1 and TRBJ1-1; no definite D call. This CDR3 comprises 11 residues. Germline CDR1 reads SGHAT; CDR2 reads FQDESV (reference sequence). Trimming pared 1 base from V and 7 bases from J, leaving 4 bases between. The CDR3 loop reads CASSLDGEAFF. The DNA of the CDR3 is TGTGCCAGCAGCTTAGACGGTGAAGCTTTCTTT.

The chain uses TRBV7-9 and TRBJ1-1; 7 bases are a match to TRBD1. The CDR3 loop spans 15 amino acids. Germline CDR1 and CDR2: SEHNR and FQNEAQ (reference sequence). V trimming: 1 base; J trimming: 5 bases; junction bases outside the gene matches: 7. The CDR3 reads CASSLVGGAGTEAFF. CDR3 DNA sequence: TGTGCCAGCAGCTTAGTAGGGGGCGCCGGGACTGAAGCTTTCTTT.